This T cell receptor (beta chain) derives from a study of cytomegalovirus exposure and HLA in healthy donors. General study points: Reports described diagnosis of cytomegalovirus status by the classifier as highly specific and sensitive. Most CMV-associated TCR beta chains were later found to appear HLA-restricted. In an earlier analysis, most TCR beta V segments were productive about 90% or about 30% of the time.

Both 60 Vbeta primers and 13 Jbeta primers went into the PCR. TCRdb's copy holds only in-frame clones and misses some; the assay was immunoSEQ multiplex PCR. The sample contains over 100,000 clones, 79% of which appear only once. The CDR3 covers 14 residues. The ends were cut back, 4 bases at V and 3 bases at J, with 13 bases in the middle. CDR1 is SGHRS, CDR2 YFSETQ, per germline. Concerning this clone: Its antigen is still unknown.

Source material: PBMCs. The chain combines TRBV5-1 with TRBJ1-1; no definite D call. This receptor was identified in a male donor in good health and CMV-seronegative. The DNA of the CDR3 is TGCGCCAGCAGCCTACGTAGTGTGGACACTGAAGCTTTCTTT. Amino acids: CASSLRSVDTEAFF.